This is a list of T cell receptor beta chains from one sample in a study of human T cells and chemical hapten exposure. TCRdb re-called the 5' RACE reads with MiXCR, one entry per CDR3 protein. The data contain 110,000 or so distinct CDR3 sequences, approximately 20% of them seen just once; the ten biggest clones take up 2.8%. Receptor source: a human donor in good health. The CDR3 runs from the conserved cysteine through the conserved F or W. The D gene is left open where the match is weak. The size of a clone is reported for some rows only, either as once, few or many, or as a class for expanded clones.

abundance | d_gene | j_gene | v_gene | CDR3aa | CDR3nt
few | . | TRBJ1-5 | TRBV10-3 | CAISESWNQPQHF | TGTGCCATCAGTGAGTCGTGGAATCAGCCCCAGCATTTT
few | TRBD2 | TRBJ2-3 | TRBV7-7 | CASSRLTSGATDTQYF | TGTGCTAGCAGCCGCTTGACTAGCGGGGCCACAGATACGCAGTATTTT
. | . | TRBJ1-6 | TRBV20-1 | CSARPGVTYNSPLHF | TGCAGTGCTAGACCGGGGGTTACCTATAATTCACCCCTCCACTTT
. | TRBD2 | TRBJ2-3 | TRBV20-1 | CSAQKRLAGSDTQYF | TGCAGTGCTCAAAAGAGGCTAGCGGGATCAGATACGCAGTATTTT
. | . | TRBJ2-1 | TRBV7-3 | CASSETSMGEQFF | TGTGCCAGCAGCGAAACTAGCATGGGTGAGCAGTTCTTC
. | . | TRBJ1-5 | TRBV11-2 | CASSSRDSNQPQHF | TGTGCCAGCAGCTCCCGGGACAGCAATCAGCCCCAGCATTTT
few | . | TRBJ2-5 | TRBV28 | CASSLSELQETQYF | TGTGCCAGCAGTTTATCAGAACTCCAAGAGACCCAGTACTTC
. | . | TRBJ2-1 | TRBV28 | CASSFSGNEQFF | TGTGCCAGCAGTTTTTCAGGGAATGAGCAGTTCTTC
many | TRBD2 | TRBJ2-7 | TRBV28 | CASSPGTSVAYEQYF | TGTGCCAGCAGTCCTGGGACTAGCGTCGCCTACGAGCAGTACTTC
few | TRBD2 | TRBJ2-5 | TRBV5-1 | CASSLSWGAGVAVVETQYF | TGCGCCAGCAGCTTGAGCTGGGGAGCGGGAGTCGCGGTGGTAGAGACCCAGTACTTC
. | . | TRBJ2-7 | TRBV28 | CASSLGRYEQYF | TGTGCCAGCAGTTTAGGCCGCTACGAGCAGTACTTC
. | . | TRBJ2-3 | TRBV20-1 | CSARPSPPDTQYF | TGCAGTGCTAGACCCTCCCCCCCGGATACGCAGTATTTT
. | TRBD1 | TRBJ2-5 | TRBV28 | CASSSTQTGGGKETQYF | TGTGCCAGCAGTTCCACCCAGACAGGGGGCGGGAAGGAGACCCAGTACTTC
few | . | TRBJ2-1 | TRBV30 | CASTGLHYNEQFF | TGTGCCTCCACGGGACTCCACTACAATGAGCAGTTCTTC
few | . | TRBJ2-6 | TRBV27 | CASSLSVRVSGANVLTF | TGTGCCAGCAGTTTATCGGTCCGGGTATCTGGGGCCAACGTCCTGACTTTC
few | . | TRBJ1-1 | TRBV5-1 | CASSPRSGNTEAFF | TGCGCCAGCAGCCCTAGATCAGGGAACACTGAAGCTTTCTTT
. | TRBD2 | TRBJ2-7 | TRBV11-1 | CASSPDSGSSYEQYF | TGTGCCAGCAGCCCTGATAGCGGGTCCTCCTACGAGCAGTACTTC
. | TRBD1 | TRBJ1-5 | TRBV27 | CASSTKSGGQGNQPQHF | TGTGCCAGCAGTACAAAATCAGGGGGCCAGGGCAATCAGCCCCAGCATTTT
few | . | TRBJ2-3 | TRBV20-1 | CSSRAFTSTDTQYF | TGCAGCTCCCGGGCTTTTACTAGCACAGATACGCAGTATTTT
few | TRBD1 | TRBJ2-7 | TRBV27 | CASGRTGGSYEQYF | TGTGCCAGCGGCAGGACAGGGGGCTCCTACGAGCAGTACTTC
. | . | TRBJ1-4 | TRBV9 | CASSPGQNPEKLFF | TGTGCCAGCAGCCCTGGACAGAACCCCGAAAAACTGTTTTTT
. | . | TRBJ2-3 | TRBV6-5 | CASSYSPTSDRGTDTQYF | TGTGCCAGCAGTTACTCGCCTACTAGCGACAGGGGCACAGATACGCAGTATTTT
few | . | TRBJ2-7 | TRBV10-3 | CAISDSGGQSEQYF | TGTGCCATCAGTGACTCGGGGGGACAGAGCGAGCAGTACTTC
few | . | TRBJ1-2 | TRBV7-2 | CASSPSPNYGYTF | TGTGCCAGCAGCCCTAGCCCAAACTATGGCTACACCTTC
few | . | TRBJ1-1 | TRBV11-2 | CASSVERRSTEAFF | TGTGCCAGCAGCGTAGAACGCAGGAGCACTGAAGCTTTCTTT
. | . | TRBJ2-3 | TRBV27 | CASSLSAGGTDTQYF | TGTGCCAGCAGTTTATCCGCTGGGGGCACAGATACGCAGTATTTT
few | TRBD2 | TRBJ2-1 | TRBV12-3/TRBV12-4 | CASSLRSLAGGGGEQFF | TGTGCCAGCAGTTTGAGGTCACTAGCGGGCGGGGGAGGTGAGCAGTTCTTC
few | . | TRBJ2-3 | TRBV4-1 | CASSQRTQSDTQYF | TGCGCCAGCAGCCAACGGACTCAATCAGATACGCAGTATTTT
. | . | TRBJ2-5 | TRBV28 | CASSQPGRQETQYF | TGTGCCAGCAGTCAACCCGGACGGCAAGAGACCCAGTACTTC
few | . | TRBJ2-7 | TRBV5-1 | CASSLRAGVYEQYF | TGCGCCAGCAGCTTGCGGGCAGGGGTCTACGAGCAGTACTTC
. | TRBD1 | TRBJ1-3 | TRBV5-4 | CASSYGQVSSGNTIYF | TGTGCCAGCAGCTACGGACAGGTCAGCTCTGGAAACACCATATATTTT
. | TRBD1 | TRBJ1-4 | TRBV28 | CASSSVEGAATNEKLFF | TGTGCCAGCAGTTCTGTTGAGGGGGCCGCAACTAATGAAAAACTGTTTTTT
. | TRBD1 | TRBJ1-1 | TRBV5-1 | CASSFVQGEGDTEAFF | TGCGCCAGCAGCTTCGTACAGGGGGAGGGGGACACTGAAGCTTTCTTT
. | . | TRBJ1-5 | TRBV10-3 | CAISEWGASSNQPQHF | TGTGCCATCAGTGAGTGGGGGGCGAGTAGCAATCAGCCCCAGCATTTT
. | TRBD2 | TRBJ2-3 | TRBV28 | CASSFKSGVGTDTQYF | TGTGCCAGCAGTTTTAAGAGCGGGGTAGGCACAGATACGCAGTATTTT
few | TRBD2 | TRBJ2-7 | TRBV6-1 | CASSEGLAGTSYEQYF | TGTGCCAGCAGTGAAGGACTAGCGGGGACTTCCTACGAGCAGTACTTC
. | . | TRBJ1-5 | TRBV20-1 | CSARPGGMTQHF | TGCAGTGCCCGACCCGGGGGTATGACCCAGCATTTT
. | TRBD2 | TRBJ2-5 | TRBV5-1 | CASSLGSLLAGLETQYF | TGCGCCAGCAGCTTGGGGAGCCTACTAGCGGGTCTTGAGACCCAGTACTTC
few | . | TRBJ1-3 | TRBV7-9 | CASSLQGYSGNTIYF | TGTGCCAGCAGCTTACAGGGGTACTCTGGAAACACCATATATTTT
. | TRBD1 | TRBJ2-5 | TRBV28 | CASSPPTGQETQYF | TGTGCCAGCAGTCCCCCGACAGGGCAAGAGACCCAGTACTTC
. | . | TRBJ2-2 | TRBV5-1 | CASSLQGPPQTGELFF | TGCGCCAGCAGCTTGCAGGGCCCCCCACAAACCGGGGAGCTGTTTTTT
. | . | TRBJ1-1 | TRBV10-3 | CAAGDWNTEAFF | TGTGCCGCGGGGGATTGGAACACTGAAGCTTTCTTT
. | TRBD1 | TRBJ2-6 | TRBV3-1 | CASSLQGANAGANVLTF | TGTGCCAGCAGCCTCCAGGGGGCAAATGCAGGGGCCAACGTCCTGACTTTC
few | TRBD2 | TRBJ2-4 | TRBV7-9 | CASSLHLRTSGTSQNIQYF | TGTGCCAGCAGCTTACACCTGAGGACTAGCGGGACTTCACAAAACATTCAGTACTTC
. | . | TRBJ2-6 | TRBV19 | CATEDRAGANVLTF | TGTGCCACTGAAGACAGAGCTGGGGCCAACGTCCTGACTTTC
few | . | TRBJ2-7 | TRBV12-3/TRBV12-4 | CASSYGGEQYF | TGTGCCAGCAGTTATGGGGGCGAGCAGTACTTC
. | . | TRBJ2-6 | TRBV5-1 | CASSLASVSGANVLTF | TGCGCCAGCAGCTTGGCTTCAGTCTCTGGGGCCAACGTCCTGACTTTC
. | . | TRBJ2-5 | TRBV24-1 | CATSDPQTISEETQYF | TGTGCCACCAGTGATCCGCAGACAATCTCCGAAGAGACCCAGTACTTC
. | TRBD1 | TRBJ1-5 | TRBV6-1 | CASSVATGDNQPQHF | TGTGCCAGCAGCGTCGCGACAGGGGACAATCAGCCCCAGCATTTT
. | . | TRBJ1-1 | TRBV6-5 | CASSSATLPMEAFF | TGTGCCAGCAGTTCTGCGACACTCCCCATGGAGGCTTTCTTT
. | . | TRBJ1-1 | TRBV30 | CAWSVREFTEAFF | TGTGCCTGGAGTGTACGGGAGTTCACTGAAGCTTTCTTT